This T cell receptor beta chain was identified in a study of T cell repertoires in Merkel cell carcinoma (dated by TCRdb to about 2019). Background on the whole study: Patients who had received intralesional immunotherapy or systemic immune checkpoint blockade prior to the biopsy were excluded. MCPyV-specific clonotypes were first defined by tetramer sorting, cloning and paired TCR sequencing of expanded tumor-infiltrating lymphocytes. To be included, a subject needed both a diagnosis of MCPyV-positive Merkel cell carcinoma and tumor-infiltrating lymphocytes that had been successfully expanded in vitro. General findings and caveats noted by the study authors: Normal tissue biopsies were not studied.

The immunoSEQ assay was used for TRB CDR3 sequencing and data processing of tumor genomic DNA. Held by TCRdb, this immuneACCESS table contains in-frame sequences only and omits some clones. Under half of the omission traces to an unresolved V gene where checked; the cause of the rest is unknown. This sample is represented by 12,000 to 15,000 clones; 76% of them were singletons. The ten largest clones take up 17% of the sample. Every study subject tested positive for serum antibodies to T-antigen and had biopsy-confirmed Merkel cell carcinoma that was MCPyV-positive. Genomic DNA was extracted from several adjacent 10-micron frozen tumor sections without cell sorting or culture. Optimal cutting temperature compound was used to freeze tumor biopsy tissue measuring roughly 5 x 5 x 5 mm. Hematoxylin and eosin scout sections confirmed abundant Merkel cell carcinoma and infiltrating cells in the frozen biopsy.

Its CDR3 holds 13 amino acids, cysteine through phenylalanine. Here the CDR3 DNA is all that survives: 39 bases in frame from base 1. CDR1 and CDR2, per the germline V gene, are MNHEY and SVGAGI. V sheds 0 bases and J sheds 1 base, leaving 3 bases between their ends. A note on this clone: Its antigen remains undetermined. No base qualities exist here, and no much larger clone lies one base off it.

The clonotype originates from an adult with Merkel cell carcinoma. The sample comprised tumor tissue. The receptor chain draws on TRBV6-5 and TRBJ2-5, with the identity of the D gene unclear. This receptor carries the CDR3 CASSYSTQETQYF. Here is the DNA: TGTGCCAGCAGTTACTCCACCCAAGAGACCCAGTACTTC.